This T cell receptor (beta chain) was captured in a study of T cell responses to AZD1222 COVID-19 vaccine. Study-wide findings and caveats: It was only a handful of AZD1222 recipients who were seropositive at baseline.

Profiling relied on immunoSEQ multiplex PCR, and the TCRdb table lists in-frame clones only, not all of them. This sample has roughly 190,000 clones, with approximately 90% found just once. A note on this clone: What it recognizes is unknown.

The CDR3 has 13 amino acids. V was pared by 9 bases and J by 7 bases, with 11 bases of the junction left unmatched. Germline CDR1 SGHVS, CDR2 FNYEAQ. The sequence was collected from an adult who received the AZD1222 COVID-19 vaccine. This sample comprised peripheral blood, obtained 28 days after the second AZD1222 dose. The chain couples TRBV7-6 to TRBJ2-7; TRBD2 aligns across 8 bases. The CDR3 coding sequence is TGTGCCAGTCAAGCAGCGGGAGTCTGGGAGCAGTACTTC. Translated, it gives CASQAAGVWEQYF.